The 2 T cell receptor beta chains given below trace back to one sample, sequenced in a study of T cells in Graves' hyperthyroidism and ophthalmopathy (dated by TCRdb to the late 2010s). Libraries were made using multiplex PCR. Sequencing instrument: Illumina HiSeq 2000. Amplification of TCR beta CDR3 regions was carried out from RNA transcripts. For the first round of RT-PCR on the TCR CDR3, the HTBI primer set was used together with the Qiagen OneStep RT-PCR kit. Starting from the raw public reads, TCRdb applied fastp trimming at Q25, assembled clones with MiXCR and retained in-frame beta chains. Rows matching on CDR3 protein sequence are summarized as one entry with the most common DNA and genes. Present in this sample are around 300,000 distinct CDR3 sequences, less than 30% of which were seen just once. The ten most abundant clones make up around 28% of the sample. Sequencing was done on a sample of blood. Every receptor here comes from a man aged 40-49 years with Graves' hyperthyroidism that later progressed to Graves' ophthalmopathy.

This clonotype was seen ten or more times. The gene calls are TRBV20-1 and TRBJ1-2, with D unresolved. This CDR3 is 13 amino acids long. In germline, CDR1 is DFQATT, CDR2 SNEGSKA (reference sequence). The ends were cut back, 0 bases at V and 6 bases at J, with 11 bases in the middle. DNA of the CDR3: TGCAGTGCTAGAGAGCGACTTGAGGATGGCTACACCTTC. This encodes CSARERLEDGYTF.

This clonotype was found many times. The rearrangement uses TRBV5-1 and TRBJ2-7; 9 positions match TRBD2. CDR1 is SGHRS, CDR2 YFSETQ, per germline. The V gene end was trimmed by 4 bases and the J gene end by 3 bases; junction bases not matched to a gene: 5. CDR3 length: 14 amino acids. This CDR3 reads CASSPSGINYEQYF. The CDR3 DNA reads TGCGCCAGCAGCCCTAGCGGGATTAACTACGAGCAGTACTTC.